These T cell receptor beta chains were read from a single sample in a study of blood T cell repertoires in COVID-19. Generated by immunoSEQ multiplex PCR, the TCRdb table keeps only in-frame clones and is missing some. The sample has 140,000 to 150,000 clones, 75% to 85% seen once. Material: peripheral blood. The receptors come from a man in his sixties with active or convalescent COVID-19. Each CDR3 is given with its conserved first and last residue. Fields, in order: D gene, clone size, V gene, CDR3 length, J gene, CDR3 DNA, CDR3 protein. A D gene is named only where the DNA matches it firmly. Size values are once, few and many counts, or a class for expanded clones, and some rows have none.

d_call: -; clone_size: -; v_call: TRBV2; cdr3_length: 9; j_call: TRBJ1-6; cdr3_nt: TGTGCCTCCCGGGCACCCCTCCACTTT; cdr3_aa: CASRAPLHF
d_call: -; clone_size: -; v_call: TRBV4-2; cdr3_length: 14; j_call: TRBJ1-5; cdr3_nt: TGTGCCAGCGGAGGAGGGCTCAGCAATCAGCCCCAGCATTTT; cdr3_aa: CASGGGLSNQPQHF
d_call: TRBD2; clone_size: -; v_call: TRBV5-1; cdr3_length: 15; j_call: TRBJ2-3; cdr3_nt: TGCGCCAGCAGCTTGAAGCTAGCGGGTGCAGATACGCAGTATTTT; cdr3_aa: CASSLKLAGADTQYF
d_call: TRBD2; clone_size: -; v_call: TRBV28; cdr3_length: 16; j_call: TRBJ2-3; cdr3_nt: TGTGCCAGCAGTCCACTGTCTAGCGGGAAGACAGATACGCAGTATTTT; cdr3_aa: CASSPLSSGKTDTQYF
d_call: TRBD1; clone_size: -; v_call: TRBV7-9; cdr3_length: 16; j_call: TRBJ1-4; cdr3_nt: TGTGCCAGCAGCTACTCCGGGACAGGGCTGTATGAAAAACTGTTTTTT; cdr3_aa: CASSYSGTGLYEKLFF
d_call: -; clone_size: -; v_call: TRBV5-1; cdr3_length: 13; j_call: TRBJ2-5; cdr3_nt: TGCGCCAGTACGGGTAACGATTGGGAGACCCAGTACTTC; cdr3_aa: CASTGNDWETQYF
d_call: -; clone_size: -; v_call: TRBV11-2; cdr3_length: 11; j_call: TRBJ2-7; cdr3_nt: TGTGCCAGCAGCATCACTTACGAGCAGTACTTC; cdr3_aa: CASSITYEQYF
d_call: -; clone_size: -; v_call: TRBV7-7; cdr3_length: 15; j_call: TRBJ2-5; cdr3_nt: TGTGCCAGCAGCGAGGGGGGGTATGACCAAGAGACCCAGTACTTC; cdr3_aa: CASSEGGYDQETQYF
d_call: TRBD1; clone_size: -; v_call: TRBV27; cdr3_length: 14; j_call: TRBJ1-5; cdr3_nt: TGTGCCAGCAGTTTGACAGGGATTAATCAGCCCCAGCATTTT; cdr3_aa: CASSLTGINQPQHF
d_call: -; clone_size: few; v_call: TRBV7-2; cdr3_length: 11; j_call: TRBJ2-3; cdr3_nt: TGTGCCAGCAGCAAACTAGATACGCAGTATTTT; cdr3_aa: CASSKLDTQYF
d_call: TRBD1; clone_size: -; v_call: TRBV18; cdr3_length: 15; j_call: TRBJ1-3; cdr3_nt: TGTGCCAGCTCACCATCCAGGGGGCCTGGAAACACCATATATTTT; cdr3_aa: CASSPSRGPGNTIYF
d_call: -; clone_size: -; v_call: TRBV5-1; cdr3_length: 14; j_call: TRBJ2-1; cdr3_nt: TGCGCCAGCTCCCCCGGGGAGACTTACAATGAGCAGTTCTTC; cdr3_aa: CASSPGETYNEQFF
d_call: TRBD1; clone_size: -; v_call: TRBV27; cdr3_length: 14; j_call: TRBJ1-1; cdr3_nt: TGTGCCAGCAGTCCTTTCGACAGGGCGTTTGAAGCTTTCTTT; cdr3_aa: CASSPFDRAFEAFF
d_call: -; clone_size: once; v_call: TRBV12-3/TRBV12-4; cdr3_length: 11; j_call: TRBJ2-3; cdr3_nt: TGTGCCAGCTCAGTTTTAGATACGCAGTATTTT; cdr3_aa: CASSVLDTQYF
d_call: TRBD2; clone_size: -; v_call: TRBV7-2; cdr3_length: 16; j_call: TRBJ2-5; cdr3_nt: TGTGCCAGCAGCTTAGATATAGCGGGAGGGCGAGAGACCCAGTACTTC; cdr3_aa: CASSLDIAGGRETQYF